Below, 28 T cell receptor beta chains from the same sample are listed, as sequenced in a study of blood T cell repertoires in COVID-19. Produced via immunoSEQ multiplex PCR; TCRdb's table is partial and in-frame only. Found here are 250,000 or so clones, around nine tenths of them singletons; the top ten hold 2.7%. The sequenced sample was peripheral blood. These receptors were taken from a woman aged 55-70 years with acute or convalescent COVID-19.

The CDR3, as DNA: TGTGCCAGCAGACCCCCGGGACAGGGGTACAATGAGCAGTTCTTC. Translating it yields CASRPPGQGYNEQFF. The rearrangement uses TRBV6-6 and TRBJ2-1; TRBD1 agrees at 10 bases. This CDR3 comprises 15 residues. Germline trimming cut 6 bases from V and 4 bases from J; bases unmatched to any gene: 6. In germline, CDR1 is MNHNY, CDR2 SVGAGI (reference sequence).

Worth noting for this clone: The junction and the germline gene differ at one end; a read error may be behind it. Other nucleotide sequences from this sample produce the same CDR3. The chain joins TRBV5-1 to TRBJ2-3, with TRBD2 as a possible D gene (6 bases). The CDR3 has 15 residues. The germline CDR1 and CDR2 sequences are SGHRS and YFSETQ. DNA of the CDR3: TGCGCCAGCAGTTTGGTGGCGGGAAGCACAGATACGCAGTATTTT. Amino acid sequence: CASSLVAGSTDTQYF.

This chain connects TRBV9 to TRBJ2-1; 13 bases map to TRBD2. J lost 10 bases, V lost 0 bases, and 4 bases had no gene match. The CDR3 length is 15 residues. CDR1 is SGDLS and CDR2 is YYNGEE in the germline V gene. In nucleotides, the CDR3 is TGTGCCAGCAGCGTAGGGACTAGCGGGAGTTACGAGCAGTTCTTC. This sequence encodes CASSVGTSGSYEQFF.

The chain carries TRBV5-1 and TRBJ2-1; 10 nucleotides agree with TRBD2. The J segment lost 6 bases and the V segment lost 0 bases, leaving 6 bases of the junction unmatched. CDR1 and CDR2 (germline): SGHRS, YFSETQ. This CDR3 is 16 amino acids long. CDR3 sequence reads: CASSLAASGSVNEQFF. In nucleotides, the CDR3 is TGCGCCAGCAGCTTGGCGGCTAGCGGGAGTGTCAATGAGCAGTTCTTC.

The DNA of the CDR3 is TGTGCCACAGACAGGATCTACGAGCAGTACTTC. Amino acid sequence: CATDRIYEQYF. The V and J genes are TRBV2 and TRBJ2-7, with D possibly matching TRBD1 (6 bases). Deletions cut 10 bases from V and 3 bases from J, with 10 bases between. The V gene's germline CDR1 is SNHLY and CDR2 FYNNEI. The CDR3 extends over 11 amino acids.

This clone has just one count. The genes are TRBV9 and TRBJ2-5, with D maybe TRBD2 (6 bases). The CDR3 has 15 amino acids. In germline, CDR1 is SGDLS, CDR2 YYNGEE. V lost 2 bases, J lost 2 bases, and 13 bases lay in between. CDR3 sequence (DNA): TGTGCCAGCAGCGTTCGCGGGGCCCGACAAGAGACCCAGTACTTC. Encoded protein: CASSVRGARQETQYF.

CDR3 nucleotides: TGTGCCAGCAGCCCAGAGGACAGAACTAATTCACCCCTCCACTTT. Translation gives CASSPEDRTNSPLHF. The genes are TRBV9 and TRBJ1-6; TRBD1 is a possible D gene (6 bases). Germline values: CDR1 SGDLS, CDR2 YYNGEE. The CDR3 has 15 amino acids. V lost 4 bases to trimming and J lost 6 bases, with 14 bases between them.

The chain links TRBV13 to TRBJ2-5; tentatively, D is TRBD1 (6 bases). V lost 8 bases, J lost 5 bases, and 24 bases lay in between. Looked up from germline, CDR1 is PRHDT and CDR2 is FYEKMQ (reference sequence). This CDR3 has 16 amino acids. Here the CDR3 reads CASRRLQGRIRETQYF. The CDR3 region has the DNA TGTGCCAGCCGCCGCTTACAGGGACGAATTAGGGAGACCCAGTACTTC.

The gene calls are TRBV18 and TRBJ1-1, with D possibly being TRBD1 (5 bases). V was clipped by 6 bases and J by 3 bases, with 14 bases between them. Germline V gives CDR1 KGHSH, CDR2 LQKENI. The CDR3 has 14 amino acids. CDR3 sequence: CASSPVGADTEAFF. The CDR3 DNA reads TGTGCCAGCTCCCCCGTTGGGGCGGACACTGAAGCTTTCTTT.

The chain joins TRBV21-1 to TRBJ1-1; TRBD1, as called in the table, went unchecked against the DNA. TRBV21-1 counts as a pseudogene. This CDR3 contains 18 residues. The CDR3 protein is CASSKLGQGGGMNTEAFF. CDR3 in DNA: TGTGCCAGCAGCAAATTGGGACAGGGAGGGGGCATGAACACTGAAGCTTTCTTT.

This sequence joins TRBV30 and TRBJ1-1; D unclear. The germline CDR1 and CDR2 sequences are GTSNPN and SVGIG (reference sequence). The CDR3 runs to 13 residues. V lost 7 bases, J lost 5 bases, and 17 bases lay in between. The CDR3 DNA reads as TGTGCCTCGACTTATACCCGCGGGACTGAAGCTTTCTTT. Protein product: CASTYTRGTEAFF.

The V call is TRBV7-2, the J call TRBJ2-3; D not resolved. The germline V and J ends were trimmed by 1 base and 9 bases, with 8 bases remaining between them. The germline gives CDR1 SGHTA, CDR2 FQGNSA. This CDR3 is built from 12 residues. This CDR3 reads CASSLELVTQYF. The CDR3 DNA sequence: TGTGCCAGCAGCTTAGAGCTAGTCACGCAGTATTTT.

V is TRBV5-1 and J is TRBJ2-5, with 7 bases matching TRBD1. The CDR3 contains 16 residues. J was trimmed by 2 bases and V by 7 bases; bases with no gene match: 14. Looked up from germline, CDR1 is SGHRS and CDR2 is YFSETQ. CDR3 sequence reads: CASQQLPAGGQETQYF. Here the CDR3 DNA reads TGCGCCAGCCAACAGCTCCCAGCAGGGGGTCAAGAGACCCAGTACTTC.

The chain recombines TRBV30 with TRBJ1-3, with 7 bases that match TRBD1. J gave up 5 bases and V 0 bases, and 7 bases lay outside the gene matches. The CDR3 consists of 15 residues. The germline gives CDR1 GTSNPN, CDR2 SVGIG (reference sequence). The CDR3 sequence is CAWSVPTGQRNTIYF. CDR3 in DNA: TGTGCCTGGAGTGTACCAACGGGACAGAGAAACACCATATATTTT.

V and J are TRBV30 and TRBJ2-1, with D unresolved. V was cut by 0 bases and J by 4 bases, with 4 bases left in between. The CDR3 totals 12 residues. The germline CDR1 and CDR2 sequences are GTSNPN and SVGIG (reference sequence). CDR3 sequence: CAWSVLYNEQFF. For the CDR3, the DNA is TGTGCCTGGAGTGTTCTGTACAATGAGCAGTTCTTC. Full variable domain (outside the CDR3, taken from reference TRBV30 and TRBJ2-1): SQTIHQWPATLVQPVGSPLSLECTVEGTSNPNLYWYRQAAGRGLQLLFYSVGIGQISSEVPQNLSASRPQDRQFILSSKKLLLSDSGFYLCAWSVLYNEQFFGPGTRLTVL.

A single count supports this clone. V is TRBV14 and J is TRBJ2-7, with D maybe TRBD1 (6 bases). Looked up from germline, CDR1 is SGHDN and CDR2 is FVKESK. Trimming removed 4 bases at V and 2 bases at J, with 12 bases between. The CDR3 has 14 amino acids. The DNA for the CDR3 is TGTGCCAGCAGCCGACAGGAGGTTCCCTACGAGCAGTACTTC. It is translated as CASSRQEVPYEQYF. The complete variable domain, with remaining parts taken from reference TRBV14 and TRBJ2-7, reads EAGVTQFPSHSVIEKGQTVTLRCDPISGHDNLYWYRRVMGKEIKFLLHFVKESKQDESGMPNNRFLAERTGGTYSTLKVQPAELEDSGVYFCASSRQEVPYEQYFGPGTRLTVT.

The chain is built from TRBV6-6 and TRBJ2-4; perhaps TRBD2 as D (6 bases). The CDR3 extends over 14 amino acids. Between the trimmed V and J ends, which lost 4 bases and 4 bases, there was a span of 11 bases. From germline, CDR1 is MNHNY and CDR2 SVGAGI (reference sequence). CDR3 residues: CASSWSGVKNIQYF. The CDR3 DNA is TGTGCCAGCAGTTGGTCGGGGGTTAAAAACATTCAGTACTTC.

This chain uses TRBV7-2 with TRBJ1-5; 9 positions match TRBD1. The germline V gene encodes CDR1 SGHTA and CDR2 FQGNSA. CDR3 size: 16 residues. The junction had 8 bases not matched to a gene; V was cut back by 4 bases and J by 4 bases. As DNA, the CDR3 is TGTGCCAGCAGCTGCCGGGACAGGGAACCGAATCAGCCCCAGCATTTT. This gives the protein CASSCRDREPNQPQHF.

The chain recombines TRBV5-1 with TRBJ2-2; 13 nucleotides line up with TRBD2. Germline CDR1 is SGHRS and CDR2 is YFSETQ. The CDR3 runs 18 residues. The J segment lost 6 bases and the V segment lost 1 base, leaving 9 bases of the junction unmatched. The CDR3 loop is CASSLPNTSGRDAGELFF. The CDR3 nucleotides read TGCGCCAGCAGCTTGCCCAACACTAGCGGGAGGGATGCCGGGGAGCTGTTTTTT.

This chain connects TRBV5-1 to TRBJ1-1; 7 bases agree with TRBD1. This CDR3 is 16 amino acids long. The V and J ends lost 0 bases and 1 base, in that order; junction bases with no gene match: 6. Germline CDR1 is SGHRS and CDR2 is YFSETQ. CDR3 DNA: TGCGCCAGCAGCTTGGTAGGGGGCGGGTCGAACACTGAAGCTTTCTTT. Amino acid sequence: CASSLVGGGSNTEAFF.

V is TRBV30 and J is TRBJ1-1; no clear D. The CDR3 runs to 14 residues. The V and J ends lost 0 bases and 0 bases respectively, with 8 bases between them. CDR1 and CDR2 from the germline V gene are GTSNPN and SVGIG (reference sequence). CDR3 coding DNA: TGTGCCTGGAGTGTAGGCAGGTTGAACACTGAAGCTTTCTTT. It encodes CAWSVGRLNTEAFF.

This clone was found once. V usage is TRBV3-1 (or the pseudogene TRBV3-2) and J usage is TRBJ2-1; TRBD2 is a possible D gene (7 bases). The CDR3 has 15 residues. Germline CDR1 reads LGHDT; CDR2 reads YNNKEL (reference sequence). V was trimmed by 8 bases and J by 7 bases, leaving 21 bases between them. The CDR3 sequence: CASDTAGAGTNEQFF. CDR3 bases: TGTGCCAGCGATACGGCGGGGGCCGGGACAAATGAGCAGTTCTTC.

This clone appeared a single time. This chain uses TRBV6-5 with TRBJ1-2; TRBD1 aligns across 11 bases. The CDR3 length is 14 residues. Trimming removed 6 bases from V and 8 bases from J; junction bases left unmatched: 8. Germline assignment: CDR1 MNHEY and CDR2 SVGAGI. The CDR3 is CASRTGTGGGGYTF. CDR3 DNA: TGTGCCAGCAGAACCGGGACAGGGGGTGGAGGCTACACCTTC.

The V call is TRBV3-1 (or the pseudogene TRBV3-2), the J call TRBJ2-3; 7 bases line up with TRBD1. J was trimmed by 0 bases and V by 4 bases; bases with no gene match: 4. The CDR3 is 15 residues long. From germline, CDR1 is LGHDT and CDR2 YNNKEL (reference sequence). CDR3: CASSLTGQSTDTQYF. The CDR3 DNA reads as TGTGCCAGCAGCCTAACGGGACAGAGCACAGATACGCAGTATTTT.

In regard to this clone: An end of the junction does not agree with germline; a read error may underlie this. The V and J genes are TRBV11-2 and TRBJ2-7, with TRBD2 identical over 10 bases. Germline loops: CDR1 SGHAT, CDR2 FQNNGV. This CDR3 has 15 amino acids. As DNA, the CDR3 is TGTGCCAGCAGCTTAGATCAATTGGCTAGCGGGAGTCTTAACTTC. Translated, it gives CASSLDQLASGSLNF.

This clone was detected a few times. This rearrangement joins TRBV10-2 to TRBJ1-5; D gene uncertain. Germline-derived CDR1 and CDR2 are WSHSY and SAAADI. Trimming removed 4 bases from V and 5 bases from J, with 6 bases in between. This CDR3 comprises 12 residues. CDR3 nucleotides: TGCGCCAGCAGTGTGTTCGATCAGCCCCAGCATTTT. Protein: CASSVFDQPQHF.

This clone is a singleton in its sample. The CDR3 DNA reads TGCAGCGTCCAAACAGGGGGAAACACTGAAGCTTTCTTT. It is translated as CSVQTGGNTEAFF. The chain carries TRBV29-1 and TRBJ1-1, with TRBD1 matching over 8 bases. With V trimmed by 6 bases and J by 2 bases, 5 bases remained unmatched. This CDR3 is built from 13 residues. CDR1 is SQVTM and CDR2 is ANQGSEA in the germline V gene.

This chain links TRBV6-5 with TRBJ2-1, with 10 positions matching TRBD1. The CDR3 contains 15 residues. With 5 bases clipped from V and 4 bases from J, the junction kept 5 bases outside the gene matches. From germline, CDR1 is MNHEY and CDR2 SVGAGI. The chain's CDR3 is CASSRDRGPYNEQFF. CDR3 coding DNA: TGTGCCAGCAGTCGGGACAGGGGCCCTTACAATGAGCAGTTCTTC.